This T cell receptor beta chain was recorded in a study of monozygotic twins with cystic fibrosis. In the study overall: With roughly 16 PCR cycles, barcoded libraries came from about 2.9 micrograms of fragmented DNA. Study results and caveats: Monozygotic CF twin pairs shared significantly more nucleotide-identical clonotypes than unrelated CF individuals did. Low clonality (median roughly 0.0099) suggested a mostly naive repertoire.

Trimming removed 6 bases from V and 6 bases from J, with 9 bases in between. CDR3 length equals 12 residues. CDR1 is MNHEY and CDR2 is SVGAGI in the germline V gene. Profiled with immunoSEQ multiplex PCR; TCRdb holds only in-frame clones, not every one. This sample has more than 9,000 clones, with roughly 99.4% found just once. This clone was seen just once. As yet, its antigen is unknown. Material: blood. The TCR originated in a man between 18 and 35 years old with cystic fibrosis. The chain is built from TRBV6-5 and TRBJ2-1; D call uncertain. CDR3 loop: CASSPTRNEQFF. CDR3 bases: TGTGCCAGCAGCCCCACCCGCAATGAGCAGTTCTTC.